Listed here is a single TCR beta chain. The data belong to a study of long-term antiretroviral therapy in people with HIV. This CDR3 has 11 amino acids. Per germline, CDR1 SQVTM and CDR2 ANQGSEA. V was pared by 4 bases and J by 15 bases, with 15 bases between. Samples were assayed with immunoSEQ v3.0 at survey level. Measured with immunoSEQ multiplex PCR; TCRdb has only the in-frame clones, and not every one. This table has 25,000 to 35,000 clones, 80% to 90% appearing once. The TCR was taken from a man between 18 and 35 years old with HIV. The starting material was unsorted PBMCs, obtained 0.8 years before starting antiretroviral therapy. The chain carries TRBV29-1 and TRBJ1-4; TRBD1 is a possible D gene (5 bases). The CDR3: CSVVLGLGVFF. In nucleotides, the CDR3 is TGCAGCGTTGTGTTGGGACTGGGAGTGTTTTTT.